This is a list of T cell receptor beta chains from one sample in a study of OX40 agonist ivuxolimab in advanced cancers. Only in-frame clones appear in the TCRdb table, and some are missing; sequencing was by immunoSEQ multiplex PCR. The data show 45,000 to 50,000 clones, with about nine tenths seen just once and about 7.5% held by the top ten. This specimen consisted of CD4+ or CD8+ T cells sorted from blood, obtained in a trial of the OX40 agonist ivuxolimab. The receptors were gathered from an adult with an advanced solid tumor such as melanoma, head and neck, liver or kidney cancer. Each CDR3 is given with its conserved first and last residue. Fields, in order: D gene, clone size, CDR3 length, V gene, J gene, CDR3 protein, CDR3 DNA. A D gene is named only where the DNA matches it firmly. The size field is filled for only some rows; it gives once, few, many or a size class.

d_gene: NA; abundance: NA; len: 14; v_gene: TRBV6-5; j_gene: TRBJ2-3; CDR3aa: CASSKRGGGDTQYF; CDR3nt: TGTGCCAGCAGCAAGCGGGGAGGGGGTGATACGCAGTATTTT
d_gene: NA; abundance: NA; len: 15; v_gene: TRBV28; j_gene: TRBJ2-2; CDR3aa: CASSLAGSGTGELFF; CDR3nt: TGTGCCAGCAGTTTGGCGGGAAGTGGAACCGGGGAGCTGTTTTTT
d_gene: NA; abundance: few; len: 14; v_gene: TRBV7-6; j_gene: TRBJ1-1; CDR3aa: CASSLADGNTEAFF; CDR3nt: TGTGCCAGCAGCTTAGCGGATGGGAACACTGAAGCTTTCTTT
d_gene: NA; abundance: NA; len: 14; v_gene: TRBV7-8; j_gene: TRBJ1-2; CDR3aa: CASSPTTAIYGYTF; CDR3nt: TGTGCCAGCAGCCCTACAACAGCCATCTATGGCTACACCTTC
d_gene: NA; abundance: few; len: 14; v_gene: TRBV30; j_gene: TRBJ2-6; CDR3aa: CAWSKESGANVLTF; CDR3nt: TGTGCCTGGAGTAAGGAGTCTGGGGCCAACGTCCTGACTTTC
d_gene: TRBD2; abundance: NA; len: 14; v_gene: TRBV19; j_gene: TRBJ2-5; CDR3aa: CASRVVAGGETQYF; CDR3nt: TGTGCCAGTAGAGTAGTAGCGGGAGGGGAGACCCAGTACTTC
d_gene: NA; abundance: NA; len: 13; v_gene: TRBV10-3; j_gene: TRBJ2-3; CDR3aa: CALRTDGTDTQYF; CDR3nt: TGTGCCCTCAGGACCGACGGCACAGATACGCAGTATTTT
d_gene: NA; abundance: once; len: 14; v_gene: TRBV18; j_gene: TRBJ1-2; CDR3aa: CASSPLKGIYGYTF; CDR3nt: TGTGCCAGCTCACCACTAAAAGGGATCTATGGCTACACCTTC
d_gene: NA; abundance: NA; len: 12; v_gene: TRBV6-5; j_gene: TRBJ2-3; CDR3aa: CASSYRGNTQYF; CDR3nt: TGTGCCAGCAGTTACAGGGGGAATACGCAGTATTTT
d_gene: NA; abundance: NA; len: 14; v_gene: TRBV29-1; j_gene: TRBJ2-2; CDR3aa: CSVAPGSYGGELFF; CDR3nt: TGCAGCGTTGCCCCGGGCAGCTACGGCGGGGAGCTGTTTTTT
d_gene: NA; abundance: once; len: 15; v_gene: TRBV15; j_gene: TRBJ1-2; CDR3aa: CATSPRRNPIYGYTF; CDR3nt: TGTGCCACCAGCCCCCGGCGTAATCCGATCTATGGCTACACCTTC
d_gene: NA; abundance: NA; len: 15; v_gene: TRBV6-6; j_gene: TRBJ2-7; CDR3aa: CASSYSTGHSYEQYF; CDR3nt: TGTGCCAGCAGTTACTCAACGGGACACTCCTACGAGCAGTACTTC
d_gene: NA; abundance: NA; len: 14; v_gene: TRBV15; j_gene: TRBJ2-5; CDR3aa: CATSVVRDQETQYF; CDR3nt: TGTGCCACCAGTGTGGTGCGGGACCAAGAGACCCAGTACTTC
d_gene: NA; abundance: NA; len: 15; v_gene: TRBV28; j_gene: TRBJ1-6; CDR3aa: CASNSAGGYNSPLHF; CDR3nt: TGTGCCAGCAACTCTGCGGGCGGATATAATTCACCCCTCCACTTT
d_gene: TRBD1; abundance: NA; len: 15; v_gene: TRBV29-1; j_gene: TRBJ2-1; CDR3aa: CSDLRGLSSYNEQFF; CDR3nt: TGCAGCGACCTCAGGGGGCTCAGCTCCTACAATGAGCAGTTCTTC
d_gene: NA; abundance: NA; len: 15; v_gene: TRBV18; j_gene: TRBJ2-1; CDR3aa: CASSPSRSRYNEQFF; CDR3nt: TGTGCCAGCTCACCAAGCAGGTCGAGGTACAATGAGCAGTTCTTC
d_gene: NA; abundance: NA; len: 16; v_gene: TRBV18; j_gene: TRBJ2-6; CDR3aa: CASSRLGSSRANVLTF; CDR3nt: TGTGCCAGCTCCCGTCTAGGGTCGTCGAGGGCCAACGTCCTGACTTTC
d_gene: TRBD2; abundance: few; len: 14; v_gene: TRBV30; j_gene: TRBJ2-1; CDR3aa: CAWRKGRGVHEQFF; CDR3nt: TGTGCCTGGAGAAAAGGGAGGGGAGTCCATGAGCAGTTCTTC
d_gene: NA; abundance: NA; len: 17; v_gene: TRBV25-1; j_gene: TRBJ1-3; CDR3aa: CASKGGRALHSGNTIYF; CDR3nt: TGTGCCAGCAAGGGGGGGCGCGCCCTCCACTCTGGAAACACCATATATTTT
d_gene: NA; abundance: once; len: 17; v_gene: TRBV7-2; j_gene: TRBJ2-2; CDR3aa: CASSLAQPNRGTGELFF; CDR3nt: TGTGCCAGCAGCTTAGCGCAACCCAACCGTGGCACCGGGGAGCTGTTTTTT
d_gene: NA; abundance: NA; len: 14; v_gene: TRBV6-5; j_gene: TRBJ1-5; CDR3aa: CASSEVTGYQPQHF; CDR3nt: TGTGCCAGCAGTGAGGTAACAGGGTATCAGCCCCAGCATTTT
d_gene: TRBD2; abundance: NA; len: 14; v_gene: TRBV10-3; j_gene: TRBJ2-7; CDR3aa: CAISTSGTPYEQYF; CDR3nt: TGTGCCATCAGTACTAGCGGGACCCCCTACGAGCAGTACTTC
d_gene: NA; abundance: NA; len: 12; v_gene: TRBV6-6; j_gene: TRBJ1-5; CDR3aa: CASRGTNQPQHF; CDR3nt: TGTGCCAGCAGGGGGACCAATCAGCCCCAGCATTTT
d_gene: NA; abundance: NA; len: 16; v_gene: TRBV18; j_gene: TRBJ1-2; CDR3aa: CASSSSFGSVSDGYTF; CDR3nt: TGTGCCAGCTCATCCTCTTTCGGATCGGTGAGCGATGGCTACACCTTC